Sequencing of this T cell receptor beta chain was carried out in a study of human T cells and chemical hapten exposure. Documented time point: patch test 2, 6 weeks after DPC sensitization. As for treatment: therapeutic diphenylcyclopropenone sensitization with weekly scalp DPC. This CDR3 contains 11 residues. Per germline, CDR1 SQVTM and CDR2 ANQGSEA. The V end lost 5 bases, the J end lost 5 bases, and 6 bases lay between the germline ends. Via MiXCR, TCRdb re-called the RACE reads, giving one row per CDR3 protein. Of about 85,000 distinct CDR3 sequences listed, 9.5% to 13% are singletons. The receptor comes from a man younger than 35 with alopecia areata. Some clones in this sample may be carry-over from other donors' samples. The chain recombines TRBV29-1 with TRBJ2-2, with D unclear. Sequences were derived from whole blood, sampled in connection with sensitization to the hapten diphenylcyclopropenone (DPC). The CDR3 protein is CSVYRTGELFF. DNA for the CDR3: TGCAGCGTTTATCGGACCGGGGAGCTGTTTTTT.